This TCR beta chain was identified in a study of cytomegalovirus exposure and HLA in healthy donors. Amplification used 60 Vbeta primers and 13 Jbeta primers. Some clones are missing from TCRdb's copy, which holds only in-frame ones; the method was immunoSEQ multiplex PCR. The sample has 100,000 or so clones, roughly three quarters seen once. As regards this clone: The same CDR3 also results from other DNA sequences found in this sample.

Sequencing input: PBMCs. This sequence originates from a woman between 50 and 59 years old in good health and CMV-seropositive.

CDR3 residues: CASSFSNTEAFF. The DNA for the CDR3 is TGTGCCAGCAGCTTCTCGAACACTGAAGCTTTCTTT. This chain links TRBV5-5 with TRBJ1-1, with unresolved D. Germline V lookup: CDR1 SGHKS, CDR2 YYEKEE (reference sequence). This CDR3 region has 12 residues. V lost 2 bases to trimming and J lost 1 base, with 3 bases between them.